This T cell receptor beta chain comes out of a study of blood T cell repertoires in COVID-19. Study details: Material from acute and convalescent COVID-19 was sourced from the United States, Italy and Spain. The analysed material was cDNA or gDNA that came from T cells, B-cell-depleted T cells, or PBMCs.

Original analysis: It was from reference gene primer amplification that nucleated cell counts were estimated. The table came from immunoSEQ multiplex PCR; TCRdb's copy has only in-frame clones and leaves some out. The D gene and trimming were derived from the DNA, and the V and J assignments and clone size from that table. The sample contains some 150,000 clones, roughly 89% of which appear only once. This clone was seen a single time. CDR3 length equals 16 residues. V was pared by 2 bases and J by 0 bases, with 11 bases between. Germline assignment: CDR1 KGHSH and CDR2 LQKENI. The sequenced sample was PBMCs or T cells enriched from blood (not recorded which). This TCR came from a woman aged 45 to 65 who had been exposed to COVID-19. The chain couples TRBV18 to TRBJ1-3; D ambiguous. The CDR3 DNA reads TGTGCCAGCTCACCAACAGCAAGAAGCTCTGGAAACACCATATATTTT. This codes for CASSPTARSSGNTIYF.